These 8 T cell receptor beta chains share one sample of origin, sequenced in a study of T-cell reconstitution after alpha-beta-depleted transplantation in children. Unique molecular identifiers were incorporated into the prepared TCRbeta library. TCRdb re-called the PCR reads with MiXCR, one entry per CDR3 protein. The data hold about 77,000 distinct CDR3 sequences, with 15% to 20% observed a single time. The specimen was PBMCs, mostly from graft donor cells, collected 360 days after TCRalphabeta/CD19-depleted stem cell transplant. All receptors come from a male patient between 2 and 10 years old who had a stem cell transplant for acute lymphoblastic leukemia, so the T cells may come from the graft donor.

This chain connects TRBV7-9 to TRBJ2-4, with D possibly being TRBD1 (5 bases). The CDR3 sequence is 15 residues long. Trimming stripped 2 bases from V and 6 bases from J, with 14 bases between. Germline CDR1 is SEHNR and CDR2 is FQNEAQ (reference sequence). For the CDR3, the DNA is TGTGCCAGCAGCTTACATCCCCGCCAGGGAAACATTCAGTACTTC. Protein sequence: CASSLHPRQGNIQYF.

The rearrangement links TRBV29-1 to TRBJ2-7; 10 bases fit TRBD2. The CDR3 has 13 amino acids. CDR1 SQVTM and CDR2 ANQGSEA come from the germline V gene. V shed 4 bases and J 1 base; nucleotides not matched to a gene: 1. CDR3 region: CSVVSGRSYEQYF. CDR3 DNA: TGCAGCGTTGTTAGCGGGAGGTCCTACGAGCAGTACTTC.

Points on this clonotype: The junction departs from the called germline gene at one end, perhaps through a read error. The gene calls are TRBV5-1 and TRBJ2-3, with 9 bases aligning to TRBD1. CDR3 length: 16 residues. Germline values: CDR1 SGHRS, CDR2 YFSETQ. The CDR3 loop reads CTSSLATGGNTDTQYF. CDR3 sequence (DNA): TGCACCAGCAGCTTGGCGACAGGGGGAAACACAGATACGCAGTATTTT.

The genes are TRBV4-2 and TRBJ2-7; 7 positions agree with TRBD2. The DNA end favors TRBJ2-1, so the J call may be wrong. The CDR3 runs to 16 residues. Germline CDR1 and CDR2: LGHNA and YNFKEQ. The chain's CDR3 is CASSQDAGDPYNEQFF. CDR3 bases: TGTGCCAGCAGCCAAGACGCGGGGGATCCCTACAATGAGCAGTTCTTC.

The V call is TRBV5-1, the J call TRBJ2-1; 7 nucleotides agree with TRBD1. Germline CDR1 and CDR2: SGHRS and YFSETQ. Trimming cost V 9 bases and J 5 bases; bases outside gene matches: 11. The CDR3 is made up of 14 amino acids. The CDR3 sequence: CAKLGTANDNEQFF. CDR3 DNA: TGCGCCAAACTGGGGACAGCTAACGACAATGAGCAGTTCTTC.

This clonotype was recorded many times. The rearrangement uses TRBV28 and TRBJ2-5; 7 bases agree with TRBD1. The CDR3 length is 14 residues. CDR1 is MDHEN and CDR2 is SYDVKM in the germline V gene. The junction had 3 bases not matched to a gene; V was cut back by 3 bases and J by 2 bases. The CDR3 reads CASSFDREQETQYF. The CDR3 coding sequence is TGTGCCAGCAGTTTCGACAGGGAACAAGAGACCCAGTACTTC. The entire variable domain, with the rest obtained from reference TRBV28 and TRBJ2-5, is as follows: DVKVTQSSRYLVKRTGEKVFLECVQDMDHENMFWYRQDPGLGLRLIYFSYDVKMKEKGDIPEGYSVSREKKERFSLILESASTNQTSMYLCASSFDREQETQYFGPGTRLLVL.

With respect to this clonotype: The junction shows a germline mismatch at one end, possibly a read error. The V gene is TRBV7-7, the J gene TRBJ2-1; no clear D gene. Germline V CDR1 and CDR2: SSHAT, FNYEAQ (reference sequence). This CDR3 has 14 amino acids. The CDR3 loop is CASSHIDWPNEQFF. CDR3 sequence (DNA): TGTGCTAGCAGCCATATCGACTGGCCCAATGAGCAGTTCTTC.

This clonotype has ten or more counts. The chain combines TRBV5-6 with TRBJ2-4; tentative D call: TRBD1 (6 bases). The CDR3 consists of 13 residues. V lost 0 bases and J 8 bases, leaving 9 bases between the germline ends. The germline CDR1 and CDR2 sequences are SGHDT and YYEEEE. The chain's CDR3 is CASSLARGDIQYF. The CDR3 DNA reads TGTGCCAGCAGCTTGGCCAGGGGAGACATTCAGTACTTC.